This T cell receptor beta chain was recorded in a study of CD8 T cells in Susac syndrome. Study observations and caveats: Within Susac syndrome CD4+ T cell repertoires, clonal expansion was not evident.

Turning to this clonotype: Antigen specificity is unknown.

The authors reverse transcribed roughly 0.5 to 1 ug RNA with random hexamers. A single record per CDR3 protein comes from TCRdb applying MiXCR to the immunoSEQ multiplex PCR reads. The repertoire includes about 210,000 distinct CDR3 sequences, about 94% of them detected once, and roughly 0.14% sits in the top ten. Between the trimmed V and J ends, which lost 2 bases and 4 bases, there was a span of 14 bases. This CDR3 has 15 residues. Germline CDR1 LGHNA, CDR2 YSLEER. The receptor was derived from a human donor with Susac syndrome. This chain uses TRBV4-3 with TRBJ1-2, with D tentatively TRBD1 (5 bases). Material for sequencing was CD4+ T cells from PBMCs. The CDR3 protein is CASSQLPGGGYGYTF. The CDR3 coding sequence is TGCGCCAGCAGCCAACTCCCCGGGGGGGGCTATGGCTACACCTTC.